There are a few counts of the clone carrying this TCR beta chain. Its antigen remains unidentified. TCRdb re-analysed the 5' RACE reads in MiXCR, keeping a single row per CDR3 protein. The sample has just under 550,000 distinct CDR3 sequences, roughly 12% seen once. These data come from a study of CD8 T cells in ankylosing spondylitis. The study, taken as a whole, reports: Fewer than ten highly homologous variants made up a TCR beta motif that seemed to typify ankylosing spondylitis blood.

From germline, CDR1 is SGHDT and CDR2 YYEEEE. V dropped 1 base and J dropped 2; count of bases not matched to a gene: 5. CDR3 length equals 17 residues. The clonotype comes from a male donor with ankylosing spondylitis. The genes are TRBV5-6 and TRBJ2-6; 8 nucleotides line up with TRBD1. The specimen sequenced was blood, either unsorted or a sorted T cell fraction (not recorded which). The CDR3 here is CASSLQGRGPGANVLTF. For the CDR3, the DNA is TGTGCCAGCAGCTTGCAAGGCAGGGGGCCTGGGGCCAACGTCCTGACTTTC.